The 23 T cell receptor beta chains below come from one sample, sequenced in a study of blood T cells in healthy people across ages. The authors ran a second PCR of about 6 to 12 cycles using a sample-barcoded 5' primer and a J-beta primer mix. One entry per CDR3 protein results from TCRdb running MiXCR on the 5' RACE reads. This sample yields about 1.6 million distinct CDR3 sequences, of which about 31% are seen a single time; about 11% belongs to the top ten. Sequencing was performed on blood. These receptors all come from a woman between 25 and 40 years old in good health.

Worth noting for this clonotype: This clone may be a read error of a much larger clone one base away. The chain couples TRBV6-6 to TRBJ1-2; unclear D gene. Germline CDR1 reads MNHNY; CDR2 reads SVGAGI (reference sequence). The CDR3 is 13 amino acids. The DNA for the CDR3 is TGTGCCAACAGTGCAGACATTACCTATGGCTACACCTTC. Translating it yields CANSADITYGYTF.

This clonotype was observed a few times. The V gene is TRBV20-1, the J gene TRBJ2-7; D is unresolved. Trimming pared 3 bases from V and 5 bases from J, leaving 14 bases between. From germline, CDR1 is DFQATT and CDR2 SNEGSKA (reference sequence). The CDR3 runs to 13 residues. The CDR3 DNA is TGCAGTGCTAGTCCCGAGCCTCCTCACGAGCAGTACTTC. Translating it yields CSASPEPPHEQYF.

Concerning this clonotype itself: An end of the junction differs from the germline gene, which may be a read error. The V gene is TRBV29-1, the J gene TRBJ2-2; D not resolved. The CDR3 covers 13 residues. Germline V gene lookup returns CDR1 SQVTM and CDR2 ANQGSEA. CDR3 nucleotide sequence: TGCAGCGCGGCCATACCGAACACCGAGGAGCTGTTTTTT. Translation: CSAAIPNTEELFF.

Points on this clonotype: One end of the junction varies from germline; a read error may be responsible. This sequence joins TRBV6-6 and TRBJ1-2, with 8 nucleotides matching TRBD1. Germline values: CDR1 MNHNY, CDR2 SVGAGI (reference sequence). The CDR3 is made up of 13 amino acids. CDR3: CVSLGQGGDGYTF. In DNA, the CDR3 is TGTGTCAGCCTCGGACAGGGAGGAGATGGCTACACCTTC.

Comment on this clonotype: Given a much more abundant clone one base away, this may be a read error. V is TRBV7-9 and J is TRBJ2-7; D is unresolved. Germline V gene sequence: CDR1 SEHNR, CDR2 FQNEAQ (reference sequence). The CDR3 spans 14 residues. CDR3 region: CACSLVTSSYEQYF. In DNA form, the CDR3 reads TGTGCCTGCAGCTTAGTCACGAGCTCCTACGAGCAGTACTTC.

The chain's CDR3 is CASSFLTSGTNTGELFF. The CDR3 DNA sequence: TGTGCCAGCAGTTTTCTGACTAGCGGGACCAACACCGGGGAGCTGTTTTTT. The V gene is TRBV2, the J gene TRBJ2-2; 11 bases align to TRBD2. Trimming removed 5 bases from V and 2 bases from J; junction bases left unmatched: 7. The germline gives CDR1 SNHLY, CDR2 FYNNEI. This CDR3 is built from 17 residues.

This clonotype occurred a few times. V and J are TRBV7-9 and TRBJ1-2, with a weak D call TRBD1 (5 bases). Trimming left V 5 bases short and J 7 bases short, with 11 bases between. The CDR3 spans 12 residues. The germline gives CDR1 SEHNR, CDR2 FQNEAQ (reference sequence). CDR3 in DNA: TGTGCCAGCAGCCCGAGGGACCTTGGCTACACCTTC. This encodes CASSPRDLGYTF.

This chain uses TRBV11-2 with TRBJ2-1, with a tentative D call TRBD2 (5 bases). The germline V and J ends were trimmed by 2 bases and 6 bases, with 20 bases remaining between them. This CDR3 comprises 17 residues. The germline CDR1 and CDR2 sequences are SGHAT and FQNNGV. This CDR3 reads CASSLRVELGGGNEQFF. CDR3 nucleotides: TGTGCCAGCAGCTTAAGGGTGGAACTAGGAGGTGGCAATGAGCAGTTCTTC.

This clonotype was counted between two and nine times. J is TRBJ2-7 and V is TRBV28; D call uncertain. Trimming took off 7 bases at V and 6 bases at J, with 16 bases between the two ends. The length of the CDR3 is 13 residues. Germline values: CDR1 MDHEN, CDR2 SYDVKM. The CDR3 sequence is CASKQKGFREQYF. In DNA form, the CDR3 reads TGTGCCAGCAAACAGAAAGGGTTTCGCGAGCAGTACTTC.

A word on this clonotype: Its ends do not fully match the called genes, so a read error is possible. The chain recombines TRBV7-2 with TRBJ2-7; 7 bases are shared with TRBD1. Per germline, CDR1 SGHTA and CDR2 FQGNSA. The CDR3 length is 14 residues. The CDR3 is CAGSLGGNTHEQYF. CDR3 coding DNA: TGTGCCGGCAGCTTAGGGGGCAATACCCACGAGCAGTACTTC.

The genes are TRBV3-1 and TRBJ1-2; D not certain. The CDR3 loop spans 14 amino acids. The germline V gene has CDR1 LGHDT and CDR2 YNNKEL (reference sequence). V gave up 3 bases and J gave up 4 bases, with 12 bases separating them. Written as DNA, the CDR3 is TGTGCCAGCAGCCAGCCAGGAGTCCTCTATGGCTACACCTTC. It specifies CASSQPGVLYGYTF.

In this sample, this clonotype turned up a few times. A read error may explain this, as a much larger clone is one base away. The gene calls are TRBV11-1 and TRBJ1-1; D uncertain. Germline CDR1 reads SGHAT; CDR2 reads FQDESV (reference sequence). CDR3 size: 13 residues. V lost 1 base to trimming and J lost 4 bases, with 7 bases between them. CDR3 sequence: CASSLGSTTEAFF. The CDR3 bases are TGTGCCAGCAGCTTAGGGTCGACCACTGAAGCTTTCTTT. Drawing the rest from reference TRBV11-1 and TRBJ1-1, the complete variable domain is EAEVAQSPRYKITEKSQAVAFWCDPISGHATLYWYRQILGQGPELLVQFQDESVVDDSQLPKDRFSAERLKGVDSTLKIQPAELGDSAMYLCASSLGSTTEAFFGQGTRLTVV.

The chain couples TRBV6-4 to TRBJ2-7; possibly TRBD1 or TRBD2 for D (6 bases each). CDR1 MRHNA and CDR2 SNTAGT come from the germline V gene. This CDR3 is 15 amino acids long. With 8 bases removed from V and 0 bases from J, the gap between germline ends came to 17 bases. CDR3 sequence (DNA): TGTGCCAGCTTTAAGGGGGTCGGGAGCTCCTACGAGCAGTACTTC. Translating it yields CASFKGVGSSYEQYF.

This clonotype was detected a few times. In DNA form, the CDR3 reads TGTGCCAGCGCGGGGCAGGGCCTATATTACCCCTACGAGCAGTACTTC. Residues: CASAGQGLYYPYEQYF. V usage is TRBV2 and J usage is TRBJ2-7; TRBD2 is a possible D gene (6 bases). V lost 8 bases and J 2 bases, leaving 22 bases between the germline ends. The CDR3 loop spans 16 amino acids. Germline CDR1 SNHLY, CDR2 FYNNEI.

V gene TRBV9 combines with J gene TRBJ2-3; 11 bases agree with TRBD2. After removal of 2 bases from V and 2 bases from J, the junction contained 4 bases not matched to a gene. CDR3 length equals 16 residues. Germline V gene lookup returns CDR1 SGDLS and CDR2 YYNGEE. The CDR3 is CASSVLAGGFTDTQYF. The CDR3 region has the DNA TGTGCCAGCAGCGTTCTAGCGGGGGGATTCACAGATACGCAGTATTTT.

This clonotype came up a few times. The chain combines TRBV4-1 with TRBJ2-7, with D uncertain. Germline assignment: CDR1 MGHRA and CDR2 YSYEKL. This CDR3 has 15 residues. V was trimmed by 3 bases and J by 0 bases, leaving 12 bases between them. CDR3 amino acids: CASSHPQRSSYEQYF. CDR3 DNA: TGCGCCAGCAGCCATCCTCAGAGGAGCTCCTACGAGCAGTACTTC.

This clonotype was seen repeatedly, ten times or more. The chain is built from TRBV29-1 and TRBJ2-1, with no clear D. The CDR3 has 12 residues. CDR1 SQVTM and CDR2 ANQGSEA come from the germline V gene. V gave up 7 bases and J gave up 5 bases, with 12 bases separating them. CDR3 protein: CSALGWNNEQFF. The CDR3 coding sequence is TGCAGCGCGCTGGGGTGGAACAATGAGCAGTTCTTC.

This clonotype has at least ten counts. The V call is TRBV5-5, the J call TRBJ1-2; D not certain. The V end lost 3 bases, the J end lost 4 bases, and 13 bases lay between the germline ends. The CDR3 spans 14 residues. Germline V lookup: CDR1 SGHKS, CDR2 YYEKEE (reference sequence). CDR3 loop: CASSWLPTPYGYTF. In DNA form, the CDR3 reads TGTGCCAGCAGCTGGCTCCCTACTCCCTATGGCTACACCTTC.

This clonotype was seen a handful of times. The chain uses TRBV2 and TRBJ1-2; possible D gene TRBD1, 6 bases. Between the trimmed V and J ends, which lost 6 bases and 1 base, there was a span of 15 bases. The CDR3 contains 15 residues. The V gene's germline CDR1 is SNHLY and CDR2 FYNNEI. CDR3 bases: TGTGCCAGCAGCGACCGGGACAAATTTAACTATGGCTACACCTTC. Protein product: CASSDRDKFNYGYTF.

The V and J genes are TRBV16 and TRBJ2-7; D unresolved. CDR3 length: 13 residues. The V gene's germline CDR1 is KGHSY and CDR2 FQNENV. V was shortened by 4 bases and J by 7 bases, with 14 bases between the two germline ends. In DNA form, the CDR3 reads TGTGCCAGCAGCCCCCTCCTGTACAATGAGCAGTACTTC. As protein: CASSPLLYNEQYF.

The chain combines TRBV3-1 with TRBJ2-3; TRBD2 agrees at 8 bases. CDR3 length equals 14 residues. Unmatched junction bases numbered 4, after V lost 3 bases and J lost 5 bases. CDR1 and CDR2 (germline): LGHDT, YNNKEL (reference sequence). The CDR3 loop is CASSHSGEGDTQYF. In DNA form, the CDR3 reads TGTGCCAGCAGCCATAGCGGGGAAGGAGATACGCAGTATTTT.

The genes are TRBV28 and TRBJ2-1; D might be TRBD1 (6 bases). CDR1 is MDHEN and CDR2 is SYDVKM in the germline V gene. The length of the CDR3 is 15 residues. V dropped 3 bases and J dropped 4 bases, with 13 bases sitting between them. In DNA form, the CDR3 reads TGTGCCAGCAGTTTGTTAGACAGGAGGTACAATGAGCAGTTCTTC. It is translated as CASSLLDRRYNEQFF.

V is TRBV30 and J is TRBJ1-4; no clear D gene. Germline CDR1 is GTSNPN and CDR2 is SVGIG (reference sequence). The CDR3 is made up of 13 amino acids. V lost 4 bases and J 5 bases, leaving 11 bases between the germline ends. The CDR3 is CAWKASRNEKLFF. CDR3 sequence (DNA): TGTGCCTGGAAGGCCTCCCGGAATGAAAAACTGTTTTTT.